Given below is one T cell receptor beta chain in context. Being one base from a much bigger clone, this may be a read error. V shed 9 bases and J shed 0 bases, with 11 bases lying between them. CDR1 is LNHNV and CDR2 is YYDKDF in the germline V gene (reference sequence). The CDR3 contains 14 residues. The data were obtained in a study of early T cells in non-severe SARS-CoV-2 infection. TCRdb redid the calling of the 5' RACE reads with MiXCR, one entry per CDR3 protein. The data show 35,000 to 45,000 distinct CDR3 sequences, approximately 8% seen once. The chain uses TRBV15 and TRBJ2-2; D remains ambiguous. Sequences were derived from whole blood, sampled at baseline. This TCR came from an adult who was a healthcare worker with PCR-confirmed SARS-CoV-2 infection or an uninfected control (not recorded which). This CDR3 is CATTKNANTGELFF. The CDR3 nucleotides are TGTGCCACGACGAAAAACGCGAACACCGGGGAGCTGTTTTTT.